This T cell receptor (beta chain) was sequenced in a study of Tregs in tolerant kidney transplant recipients (dated by TCRdb to the late 2010s). For the wider study: Other Treg samples came from an approximately 3-day mixed lymphocyte reaction with belatacept, some followed by an approximately five-day donor restimulation, before sorting recipient CD4+CD25+CD127- cells. During sorting of primary belatacept mixed lymphocyte reaction cultures, recipient cells were distinguished from donor cells with antibodies. The study applied TCRbeta sequencing to find donor-specific regulatory T cells before combined kidney and bone marrow transplantation and then followed those same cells after transplant. Several methods of expanding Tregs specific for an allogeneic donor were compared by TCRbeta repertoire sequencing in 3 healthy controls.

Healthy control blood was obtained either as purchased buffy coats or from healthy volunteers. Healthy control blood was processed by Ficoll density gradient to PBMCs and cryopreserved; patient PBMCs were collected before and after transplant. General study outcomes and caveats: Expanding Tregs with activated donor B cells appeared to identify the most biologically relevant and donor-specific TCRbeta repertoire. The study was limited by small patient numbers, and the findings need validation in larger populations and under other immunosuppression protocols. Although technical replication error seemed to be minimal, the question of biological reproducibility was not addressed directly.

On this clone: Its antigen remains undetermined. No much larger clonotype is one base removed from it; base qualities were not supplied.

Genomic DNA was extracted from sorted cells with the QIAGEN DNeasy Blood and Tissue Kit for TCRbeta CDR3 sequencing. High-throughput TCRbeta CDR3 sequencing, including PCR amplification with bias correction and internal controls, was performed commercially through immunoSEQ. The authors' analysis ran thus. Unique productive TCRbeta sequences were defined by CDR3 nucleotide sequence where primers matched, otherwise by CDR3 amino acid sequence with Vbeta and Jbeta genes. A sequence was defined as donor-reactive if the sequence was expanded at least 5-fold in CFSE-low cells compared with unstimulated cells and had a frequency of at least 0.01% in CFSE-low cells. Jensen-Shannon divergence calculated on the top 100 TCRbeta sequences ranked by frequency was used to measure repertoire divergence. For any sample with multiple sequencing runs, sorting error was corrected in each run separately before the runs were pooled. TCRdb re-hosts the immuneACCESS table, in-frame sequences only. Its copies lack some clones; in the studies checked, an unresolved V gene accounts for under half of them, and the cause for the rest is not known. V and J calls and clone size follow that table, whereas D and trimming were derived from the DNA. This sample holds approximately 44,000 clones; about 95% were observed only once. 0.3% to 0.45% of the sample rests with the top ten.

Sequencing was carried out using Tregs from blood cultured with allogeneic cells. This clonotype originated in a human donor in good health.

The sequenced DNA is TGTGCCATCAGTGGGGGTCGAGCCGCAGAGACCCAGTACTTC. Translated, it gives CAISGGRAAETQYF. Here the chain combines TRBV10-3 and TRBJ2-5, with the D gene too uncertain to name. The germline V gene supplies CDR1 ENHRY and CDR2 SYGVKD. V is pared back by 4 bases and J by 4 bases, with 13 bases lying between the germline termini. Including cysteine and phenylalanine, the CDR3 has 14 amino acids. The retained sequence is limited to the CDR3, 42 bases, with the frame set at the first base.